This TCR beta chain emerged from a study of Ad26.COV2.S vaccination and SARS-CoV-2 variants. The germline CDR1 and CDR2 sequences are SEHNR and FQNEAQ (reference sequence). This CDR3 contains 16 residues. V shed 5 bases and J 3 bases; nucleotides not matched to a gene: 7. Treatment indicated: roughly 19 received Ad26.COV2.S at low or high dose, single or two shots; about 5 received placebo; per-sample allocation not given. After the first vaccine or placebo injection, samples were drawn on day 63. Clones were read by immunoSEQ multiplex PCR, and TCRdb kept only the in-frame ones, dropping some. This table has over 200,000 clones, roughly 90% appearing once.

The sample was peripheral blood, taken in a trial of Ad26.COV2.S vaccine versus placebo. The V gene is TRBV7-9, the J gene TRBJ2-7; TRBD2 aligns across 13 bases. This TCR was sampled from a person between 18 and 65 years old who received the Ad26.COV2.S COVID-19 vaccine or a placebo. Here the CDR3 reads CASSPPWTSGSYEQYF. The CDR3 DNA sequence: TGTGCCAGCAGCCCACCCTGGACTAGCGGGAGCTACGAGCAGTACTTC.